The rows below give T cell receptor beta chains drawn from one sample of a study of cytomegalovirus exposure and HLA in healthy donors. Measured with immunoSEQ multiplex PCR; TCRdb has only the in-frame clones, and not every one. The table records around 130,000 clones, 80% of them present only once. Sequenced: PBMCs. These receptors all come from a man aged 25 to 45 in good health and CMV-seronegative. Each CDR3 is given with its conserved first and last residue.

V gene: TRBV29-1
CDR3 protein: CSVPRGMNSDSYEQYF

V gene: TRBV7-9
CDR3 protein: CASSSSSQTSGSYEQYF

V gene: TRBV18
CDR3 protein: CASSPVTYEQYF

V gene: TRBV7-9
CDR3 protein: CASSHPGQGPYEQYF

V gene: TRBV5-4
CDR3 protein: CASSLGGVSARGYTF

V gene: TRBV9
CDR3 protein: CASSGPLPRGGSTDTQYF

V gene: TRBV21-1
CDR3 protein: CASSKEVGTGNQPQHF

V gene: TRBV6-5
CDR3 protein: CASSWARAGTEAFF

V gene: TRBV4-1
CDR3 protein: CASSQSRDQPQHF

V gene: TRBV14
CDR3 protein: CASSHLAPESGYTF

V gene: TRBV4-1
CDR3 protein: CASSQRAGNTEAFF

V gene: TRBV6-1
CDR3 protein: CASSEWGVIGNQPQHF

V gene: TRBV5-1
CDR3 protein: CASSLLRDSSYEQYF

V gene: TRBV20-1
CDR3 protein: CSAPRENGYTF

V gene: TRBV29-1
CDR3 protein: CSVEDSGRVYNEQFF

V gene: TRBV27
CDR3 protein: CASAYSLSAYEQYF

V gene: TRBV30
CDR3 protein: CAWSKGFPSNQPQHF

V gene: TRBV4-1
CDR3 protein: CASSQAQGPYEQYF

V gene: TRBV5-1
CDR3 protein: CASSLDGTSNQPQNF

V gene: TRBV6-6
CDR3 protein: CASTLPGGAEAFF

V gene: TRBV5-1
CDR3 protein: CASDSGTGNEQFF

V gene: TRBV4-1
CDR3 protein: CASSRLGHGDEQYF

V gene: TRBV7-9
CDR3 protein: CASSFRREGYGEQFF

V gene: TRBV28
CDR3 protein: CASSSTGAVPNEKLFF

V gene: TRBV6-1
CDR3 protein: CASKQSGYSNQPQHF

V gene: TRBV2
CDR3 protein: CASSITGLQGTYEQYF

V gene: TRBV7-2
CDR3 protein: CASSFSAGRGETQYF

V gene: TRBV14
CDR3 protein: CASSQDKLGVYGNQPQHF

V gene: TRBV2
CDR3 protein: CASRGMTGQGSPLHF

V gene: TRBV10-3
CDR3 protein: CAISEPEREASYEQYF

V gene: TRBV5-4
CDR3 protein: CASSNAGGANEQFF

V gene: TRBV29-1
CDR3 protein: CSVRETGDYGYTF

V gene: TRBV5-1
CDR3 protein: CASSLLQGETGELFF

V gene: TRBV27
CDR3 protein: CASSWGQGGYEQYF

V gene: TRBV28
CDR3 protein: CASTGDDSYEQYF

V gene: TRBV30
CDR3 protein: CAWSPKSPGSYNEQFF

V gene: TRBV11-2
CDR3 protein: CASSRNTRIYEQYF

V gene: TRBV7-6
CDR3 protein: CASSLSRTGNEQFF

V gene: TRBV7-2
CDR3 protein: CASGFRDNMNTEAFF

V gene: TRBV2
CDR3 protein: CASREAGELWERKYNEQFF

V gene: TRBV7-9
CDR3 protein: CASSPGTRNEQFF

V gene: TRBV10-1
CDR3 protein: CASSRDYTSGELFF

V gene: TRBV10-2
CDR3 protein: CASSTTGQLAKNIQYF

V gene: TRBV5-8
CDR3 protein: CASSLDSHNQPQHF

V gene: TRBV5-6
CDR3 protein: CASSFYSLSTEETQYF

V gene: TRBV18
CDR3 protein: CASSPQRDEQFF

V gene: TRBV9
CDR3 protein: CASSVGSGQYYEQYF

V gene: TRBV27
CDR3 protein: CASSLSAGNTEAFF

V gene: TRBV18
CDR3 protein: CASSRTEITEAFF

V gene: TRBV19
CDR3 protein: CASRRQGLAGDEQYF

V gene: TRBV27
CDR3 protein: CASSSGTTKYEQYF

V gene: TRBV7-8
CDR3 protein: CASSDLQGFELFF

V gene: TRBV10-3
CDR3 protein: CAIRTGTGNSYEQYF

V gene: TRBV28
CDR3 protein: CASSLRETNTEAFF

V gene: TRBV29-1
CDR3 protein: CSVEGQLDPYEQYF

V gene: TRBV7-9
CDR3 protein: CASCPTGVNIQYF